Below are 3 T cell receptor beta chains sequenced from a single sample in a study of cytomegalovirus exposure and HLA in healthy donors. Primers included in the PCR were 60 Vbeta and 13 Jbeta primers. The table came from immunoSEQ multiplex PCR; TCRdb's copy has only in-frame clones and leaves some out. Counted here are 80,000 to 100,000 clones, more than 60% occurring once; the ten biggest clones make up less than 2.5%. Source material: PBMCs. The origin of the receptors is a man over 45 in good health and CMV-seronegative.

This clone was observed a few times. The gene calls are TRBV28 and TRBJ2-7, with 7 bases matching TRBD1. Germline CDR1 reads MDHEN; CDR2 reads SYDVKM. Losses at the gene ends were 2 bases for V and 3 bases for J; bases not matched to a gene: 4. CDR3 length: 14 amino acids. The CDR3 DNA sequence: TGTGCCAGCAGTTTAGGGACAGCCTACTACGAGCAGTACTTC. This encodes CASSLGTAYYEQYF.

The table lists this clone with a few counts. The gene calls are TRBV29-1 and TRBJ2-1; 7 positions agree with TRBD2. V lost 6 bases to trimming and J lost 6 bases; unmatched junction nucleotides: 14. The length of the CDR3 is 15 residues. Germline V CDR1 and CDR2: SQVTM, ANQGSEA. Here the CDR3 DNA reads TGCAGCGTCGTGGGGGGAGGGTTCCTGGGCAATGAGCAGTTCTTC. Its translation is CSVVGGGFLGNEQFF.

The rearrangement links TRBV28 to TRBJ1-2; a weak D match, TRBD1 (6 bases). V lost 5 bases to trimming and J lost 2 bases, with 12 bases between them. Germline V gene sequence: CDR1 MDHEN, CDR2 SYDVKM. The CDR3 contains 14 residues. The CDR3 DNA reads TGTGCCAGCAGTCAAGAAACAGGGAACTATGGCTACACCTTC. This translates into CASSQETGNYGYTF.